These T cell receptor beta chains were read from a single sample in a study of blood T cell repertoires in COVID-19. Data came from immunoSEQ multiplex PCR; TCRdb stores just in-frame clones and leaves some out. The table records approximately 130,000 clones, approximately 84% of them present only once. Sequenced input: peripheral blood. The receptors stem from a human donor in a cohort sampled during active COVID-19. Both conserved end residues are part of each CDR3. The D gene is left open where the match is weak. The size entry is marked missing in some rows and otherwise reads once, few, many or a size class.

CDR3 protein: CASGVRDNRYGYTF
CDR3 DNA: TGTGCCAGCGGGGTCCGGGACAACCGGTATGGCTACACCTTC
D gene: .
V gene: TRBV2
CDR3 length: 14
J gene: TRBJ1-2
clone size: .

CDR3 protein: CASSRRLAGGKETQYF
CDR3 DNA: TGTGCCAGCAGCCGCCGACTAGCGGGGGGTAAAGAGACCCAGTACTTC
D gene: TRBD2
V gene: TRBV7-2
CDR3 length: 16
J gene: TRBJ2-5
clone size: .

CDR3 protein: CASSESTASYEQYF
CDR3 DNA: TGTGCCAGCAGTGAATCCACTGCCTCCTACGAGCAGTACTTC
D gene: .
V gene: TRBV25-1
CDR3 length: 14
J gene: TRBJ2-7
clone size: .

CDR3 protein: CASSPLQEVENGYTF
CDR3 DNA: TGTGCCAGCTCACCACTTCAAGAGGTAGAGAATGGCTACACCTTC
D gene: .
V gene: TRBV18
CDR3 length: 15
J gene: TRBJ1-2
clone size: .

CDR3 protein: CASSLGRNTEAFF
CDR3 DNA: TGTGCCAGCAGCTTAGGTCGGAACACTGAAGCTTTCTTT
D gene: .
V gene: TRBV7-9
CDR3 length: 13
J gene: TRBJ1-1
clone size: .

CDR3 protein: CASDSGYGYTF
CDR3 DNA: TGTGCCAGCGATTCCGGCTATGGCTACACCTTC
D gene: .
V gene: TRBV28
CDR3 length: 11
J gene: TRBJ1-2
clone size: few

CDR3 protein: CASSEQGTGYNEQFF
CDR3 DNA: TGTGCCAGCAGTGAACAGGGAACGGGTTACAATGAGCAGTTCTTC
D gene: .
V gene: TRBV2
CDR3 length: 15
J gene: TRBJ2-1
clone size: .

CDR3 protein: CASSLGGTSSKNIQYF
CDR3 DNA: TGCGCCAGCAGCTTGGGGGGGACAAGTAGCAAAAACATTCAGTACTTC
D gene: .
V gene: TRBV5-1
CDR3 length: 16
J gene: TRBJ2-4
clone size: .

CDR3 protein: CASSAGLVISEGTQYF
CDR3 DNA: TGTGCCAGCAGCGCTGGACTAGTCATAAGCGAGGGGACCCAGTACTTC
D gene: TRBD2
V gene: TRBV7-8
CDR3 length: 16
J gene: TRBJ2-5
clone size: .

CDR3 protein: CATTSGGEVPETQYF
CDR3 DNA: TGTGCCACCACAAGCGGGGGGGAAGTGCCGGAGACCCAGTACTTC
D gene: TRBD2
V gene: TRBV15
CDR3 length: 15
J gene: TRBJ2-5
clone size: .

CDR3 protein: CASNRDRGAEAFF
CDR3 DNA: TGTGCCAGCAACCGAGACAGGGGGGCTGAAGCTTTCTTT
D gene: TRBD1
V gene: TRBV6-5
CDR3 length: 13
J gene: TRBJ1-1
clone size: .

CDR3 protein: CASSPSARVSNEQYF
CDR3 DNA: TGCGCCAGCAGCCCTTCGGCTCGGGTTTCGAACGAGCAGTACTTC
D gene: .
V gene: TRBV5-1
CDR3 length: 15
J gene: TRBJ2-7
clone size: .

CDR3 protein: CASSVTGGNNSPLHF
CDR3 DNA: TGTGCCAGCAGCGTTACAGGGGGCAATAATTCACCCCTCCACTTT
D gene: TRBD1
V gene: TRBV7-8
CDR3 length: 15
J gene: TRBJ1-6
clone size: .

CDR3 protein: CASSQAQGQGDYGYTF
CDR3 DNA: TGTGCCAGCAGCCAAGCCCAGGGACAGGGAGACTATGGCTACACCTTC
D gene: TRBD1
V gene: TRBV4-2
CDR3 length: 16
J gene: TRBJ1-2
clone size: few

CDR3 protein: CASSQTDIGEQYF
CDR3 DNA: TGTGCCAGCAGCCAAACGGACATTGGCGAGCAGTACTTC
D gene: .
V gene: TRBV5-6
CDR3 length: 13
J gene: TRBJ2-7
clone size: .

CDR3 protein: CASSSRGKNTEAFF
CDR3 DNA: TGTGCCAGCTCCTCCCGAGGAAAGAACACTGAAGCTTTCTTT
D gene: .
V gene: TRBV6-5
CDR3 length: 14
J gene: TRBJ1-1
clone size: .

CDR3 protein: CASSPGHALAPLHF
CDR3 DNA: TGTGCCAGCAGCCCCGGACACGCTTTGGCACCCCTCCACTTT
D gene: .
V gene: TRBV5-6
CDR3 length: 14
J gene: TRBJ1-6
clone size: .

CDR3 protein: CASSSDRYYGYTF
CDR3 DNA: TGTGCCAGCAGCTCGGACAGATACTATGGCTACACCTTC
D gene: .
V gene: TRBV7-2
CDR3 length: 13
J gene: TRBJ1-2
clone size: once

CDR3 protein: CASSVGDRIYEQYF
CDR3 DNA: TGTGCCAGCAGCGTAGGGGACAGAATCTACGAGCAGTACTTC
D gene: TRBD1
V gene: TRBV9
CDR3 length: 14
J gene: TRBJ2-7
clone size: .

CDR3 protein: CSVGGTGRSDEKLFF
CDR3 DNA: TGCAGCGTCGGAGGGACAGGGAGAAGTGATGAAAAACTGTTTTTT
D gene: TRBD1
V gene: TRBV29-1
CDR3 length: 15
J gene: TRBJ1-4
clone size: .

CDR3 protein: CASSATDRRAGTSYEQYF
CDR3 DNA: .
D gene: .
V gene: TRBV5-1
CDR3 length: 18
J gene: TRBJ2-7
clone size: .

CDR3 protein: CASTPGTGTEKLFF
CDR3 DNA: TGTGCCAGCACCCCCGGGACAGGGACTGAAAAACTGTTTTTT
D gene: TRBD1
V gene: TRBV7-9
CDR3 length: 14
J gene: TRBJ1-4
clone size: .

CDR3 protein: CASSRLAGGDSSYEQYF
CDR3 DNA: TGTGCCAGTAGCCGACTAGCGGGGGGGGACAGCTCCTACGAGCAGTACTTC
D gene: TRBD2
V gene: TRBV19
CDR3 length: 17
J gene: TRBJ2-7
clone size: .

CDR3 protein: CASMSGQGRNEQFF
CDR3 DNA: TGTGCCAGCATGTCCGGACAGGGGCGCAATGAGCAGTTCTTC
D gene: TRBD1
V gene: TRBV6-5
CDR3 length: 14
J gene: TRBJ2-1
clone size: .

CDR3 protein: CASSFGPGTGGFNEQFF
CDR3 DNA: TGCGCCAGCAGCTTCGGACCCGGGACAGGGGGCTTCAATGAGCAGTTCTTC
D gene: TRBD1
V gene: TRBV5-1
CDR3 length: 17
J gene: TRBJ2-1
clone size: .

CDR3 protein: CATSRGRANNEQFF
CDR3 DNA: TGTGCCACCAGCAGAGGCAGGGCCAACAATGAGCAGTTCTTC
D gene: .
V gene: TRBV15
CDR3 length: 14
J gene: TRBJ2-1
clone size: .

CDR3 protein: CASSLKGVKDTEAFF
CDR3 DNA: TGCGCCAGCAGCTTGAAGGGGGTGAAGGACACTGAAGCTTTCTTT
D gene: .
V gene: TRBV5-1
CDR3 length: 15
J gene: TRBJ1-1
clone size: .

CDR3 protein: CASDPSGANTGELFF
CDR3 DNA: TGTGCCAGCGATCCTAGCGGGGCGAACACCGGGGAGCTGTTTTTT
D gene: TRBD2
V gene: TRBV7-8
CDR3 length: 15
J gene: TRBJ2-2
clone size: .

CDR3 protein: CASSQGGQGGRNQPQHF
CDR3 DNA: TGCGCCAGCAGCCAAGGAGGACAGGGAGGCCGCAATCAGCCCCAGCATTTT
D gene: TRBD1
V gene: TRBV4-1
CDR3 length: 17
J gene: TRBJ1-5
clone size: few

CDR3 protein: CASSLRLAGPYEQYF
CDR3 DNA: TGTGCCAGCAGCTTAAGATTAGCGGGTCCCTACGAGCAGTACTTC
D gene: TRBD2
V gene: TRBV11-2
CDR3 length: 15
J gene: TRBJ2-7
clone size: once

CDR3 protein: CASSVVKRGNNEQFF
CDR3 DNA: TGTGCCAGCAGCGTAGTGAAGCGGGGGAACAATGAGCAGTTCTTC
D gene: TRBD2
V gene: TRBV9
CDR3 length: 15
J gene: TRBJ2-1
clone size: .

CDR3 protein: CASSQDFVATKSEQYF
CDR3 DNA: TGTGCCAGCAGCCAAGATTTTGTGGCCACAAAGTCCGAGCAGTACTTC
D gene: .
V gene: TRBV3-1/TRBV3-2
CDR3 length: 16
J gene: TRBJ2-7
clone size: .

CDR3 protein: CASSQGGGAAYGELFF
CDR3 DNA: TGTGCCAGCAGCCAAGGCGGGGGGGCGGCGTACGGGGAGCTGTTTTTT
D gene: TRBD2
V gene: TRBV3-1/TRBV3-2
CDR3 length: 16
J gene: TRBJ2-2
clone size: .

CDR3 protein: CASSPDETSPGSGELFF
CDR3 DNA: TGTGCCAGCAGCCCAGACGAGACTAGCCCGGGATCCGGGGAGCTGTTTTTT
D gene: TRBD2
V gene: TRBV3-1/TRBV3-2
CDR3 length: 17
J gene: TRBJ2-2
clone size: once

CDR3 protein: CASSLGQSYEQYF
CDR3 DNA: TGTGCCAGCAGTTTGGGGCAGTCCTACGAGCAGTACTTC
D gene: .
V gene: TRBV27
CDR3 length: 13
J gene: TRBJ2-7
clone size: .

CDR3 protein: CASSVGTDQETQYF
CDR3 DNA: TGTGCCAGCAGCGTCGGGACAGATCAAGAGACCCAGTACTTC
D gene: TRBD1
V gene: TRBV9
CDR3 length: 14
J gene: TRBJ2-5
clone size: .

CDR3 protein: CASSVDRGSNEKLFF
CDR3 DNA: TGTGCCAGCAGCGTAGATCGGGGGAGTAATGAAAAACTGTTTTTT
D gene: .
V gene: TRBV9
CDR3 length: 15
J gene: TRBJ1-4
clone size: .

CDR3 protein: CALWTGESYEQYF
CDR3 DNA: TGTGCCCTTTGGACAGGGGAAAGCTACGAGCAGTACTTC
D gene: TRBD1
V gene: TRBV30
CDR3 length: 13
J gene: TRBJ2-7
clone size: few